The clone carrying this T cell receptor beta chain was seen only once. Its specificity is unknown. Sequencing was performed with immunoSEQ multiplex PCR; in TCRdb, only in-frame clones are kept and a portion is missing. Among 130,000 or so clones listed, roughly 93% were seen once. The data are from a study of T cell responses to AZD1222 COVID-19 vaccine. CDR1 is SEHNR and CDR2 is FQNEAQ in the germline V gene (reference sequence). Trimming removed 5 bases from V and 4 bases from J, with 8 bases in between. The CDR3 extends over 12 amino acids. Overall study results and limits: Of spike-specific TCRs, nearly half reportedly target regions left unmutated in variants.

The receptor comes from an adult in good health. This chain joins TRBV7-9 and TRBJ2-5, with D perhaps matching TRBD2 (6 bases). The specimen comprised peripheral blood, sampled on day 0 of AZD1222 vaccination. CDR3 sequence (DNA): TGTGCCAGCAGCGCCGGGAGAGAGACCCAGTACTTC. Translation: CASSAGRETQYF.